What follows is one T cell receptor (beta chain) and its context. Its cognate antigen is unknown. Additional DNA sequences in this sample encode the identical CDR3. The record originates from a study of cytomegalovirus exposure and HLA in healthy donors. Study findings and constraints: Association with HLA alleles at 0.05 false discovery rate was found for 17,000 or so TCR beta sequences in a later analysis. Among TCR sequences, most were rare, though some public TCRs appeared in many donors. Information on immune exposure was restricted to one variable (CMV serostatus).

The primer mix had 60 Vbeta and 13 Jbeta primers. Libraries were prepared by immunoSEQ multiplex PCR; TCRdb keeps only in-frame clonotypes and omits some of them. Of around 200,000 clones detected, over 70% appear once; the ten largest clones hold around 1.6%. This sequence originates from a woman aged 18-29 years in good health and CMV-seronegative. Sequencing used PBMCs.

The CDR3 bases are TGTGCCAGCAGAATACCCGGGAGGGAGCCCCAGCATTTT. It yields the protein CASRIPGREPQHF. The chain carries TRBV7-9 and TRBJ1-5; no definite D call. This CDR3 has 13 residues. V shed 6 bases and J shed 8 bases, with 14 bases lying between them. Germline V lookup: CDR1 SEHNR, CDR2 FQNEAQ (reference sequence).